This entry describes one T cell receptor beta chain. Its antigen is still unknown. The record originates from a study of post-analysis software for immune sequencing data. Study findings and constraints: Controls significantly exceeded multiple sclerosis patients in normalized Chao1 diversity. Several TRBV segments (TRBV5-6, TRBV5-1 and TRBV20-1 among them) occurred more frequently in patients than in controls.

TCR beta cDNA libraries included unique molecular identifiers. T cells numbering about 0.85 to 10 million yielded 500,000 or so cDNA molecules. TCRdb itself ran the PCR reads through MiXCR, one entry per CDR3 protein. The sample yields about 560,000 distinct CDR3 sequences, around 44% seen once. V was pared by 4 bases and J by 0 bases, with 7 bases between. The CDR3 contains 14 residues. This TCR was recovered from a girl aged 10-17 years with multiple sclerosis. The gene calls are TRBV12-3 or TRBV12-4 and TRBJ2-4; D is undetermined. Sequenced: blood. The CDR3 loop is CASSSALAKNIQYF. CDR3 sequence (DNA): TGTGCCAGCAGTTCGGCTCTAGCCAAAAACATTCAGTACTTC.